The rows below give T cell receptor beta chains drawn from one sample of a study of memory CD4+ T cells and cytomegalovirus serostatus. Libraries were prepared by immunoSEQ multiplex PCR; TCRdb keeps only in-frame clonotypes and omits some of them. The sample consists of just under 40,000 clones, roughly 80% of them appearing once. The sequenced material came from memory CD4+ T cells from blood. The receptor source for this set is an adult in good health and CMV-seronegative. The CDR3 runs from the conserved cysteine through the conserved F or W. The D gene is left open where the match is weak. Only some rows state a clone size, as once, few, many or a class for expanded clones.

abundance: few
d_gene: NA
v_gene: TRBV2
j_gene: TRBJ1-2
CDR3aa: CASRRDLGMGGYTF
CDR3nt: TGTGCCAGCAGACGGGACCTAGGAATGGGGGGCTACACCTTC

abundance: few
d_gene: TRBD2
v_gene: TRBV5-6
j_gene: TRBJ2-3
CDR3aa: CASSPGGGNTDTQYF
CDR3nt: TGTGCCAGCAGCCCGGGAGGCGGTAACACAGATACGCAGTATTTT

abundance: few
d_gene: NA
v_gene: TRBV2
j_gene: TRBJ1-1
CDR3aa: CASRDSPPNTEAFF
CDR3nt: TGTGCCAGCAGGGACTCCCCACCGAACACTGAAGCTTTCTTT

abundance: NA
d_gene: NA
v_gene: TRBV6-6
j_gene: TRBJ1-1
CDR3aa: CASRYIQGAEAFF
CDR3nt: TGTGCCAGCAGATACATACAGGGCGCTGAAGCTTTCTTT

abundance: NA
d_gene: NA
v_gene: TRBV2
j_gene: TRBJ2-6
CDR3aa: CASSVQATGANVLTF
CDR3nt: TGTGCCAGCAGTGTACAGGCTACTGGGGCCAACGTCCTGACTTTC

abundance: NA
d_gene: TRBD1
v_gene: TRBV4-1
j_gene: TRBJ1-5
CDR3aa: CASSPKRTGPQQPQHF
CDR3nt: TGCGCCAGCAGCCCGAAGAGGACAGGGCCTCAACAGCCCCAGCATTTT

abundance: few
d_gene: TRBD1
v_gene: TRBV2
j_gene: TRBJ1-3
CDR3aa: CASSRDSGNTIYF
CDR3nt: TGTGCCAGCAGCAGGGACAGCGGAAACACCATATATTTT

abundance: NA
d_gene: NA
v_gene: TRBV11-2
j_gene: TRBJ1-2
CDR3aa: CASSQAPEFGYTF
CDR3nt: TGTGCCAGCAGCCAAGCCCCCGAGTTTGGCTACACCTTC

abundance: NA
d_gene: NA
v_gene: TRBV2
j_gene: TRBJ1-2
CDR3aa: CASKGLLNYGYTF
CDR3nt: TGTGCCAGCAAAGGACTCCTAAACTATGGCTACACCTTC

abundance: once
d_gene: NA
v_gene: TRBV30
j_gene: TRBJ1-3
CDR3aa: CAWARDAGNTIYF
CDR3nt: TGTGCCTGGGCCCGGGACGCTGGAAACACCATATATTTT

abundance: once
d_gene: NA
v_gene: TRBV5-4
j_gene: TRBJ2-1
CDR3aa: CASSLGRLPGTYNEQFF
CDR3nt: TGTGCCAGCAGCTTGGGTAGGCTGCCGGGCACTTACAATGAGCAGTTCTTC

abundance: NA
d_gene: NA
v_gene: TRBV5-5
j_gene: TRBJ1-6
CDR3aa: CASSLNRGNQGSPLHF
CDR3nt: TGTGCCAGCAGCTTAAATCGAGGGAATCAGGGTTCACCCCTCCACTTT

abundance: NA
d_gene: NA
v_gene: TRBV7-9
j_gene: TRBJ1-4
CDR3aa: CASSIGANDEKLFF
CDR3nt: TGTGCCAGCAGCATTGGAGCGAACGACGAAAAACTGTTTTTT

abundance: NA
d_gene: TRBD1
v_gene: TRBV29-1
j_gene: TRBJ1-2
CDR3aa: CSVEQGAVYTF
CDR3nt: TGCAGCGTTGAACAGGGGGCGGTCTACACCTTC

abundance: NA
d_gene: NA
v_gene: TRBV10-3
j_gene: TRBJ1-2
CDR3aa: CAISPEVGYGYTF
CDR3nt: TGTGCCATCAGTCCCGAAGTCGGCTATGGCTACACCTTC

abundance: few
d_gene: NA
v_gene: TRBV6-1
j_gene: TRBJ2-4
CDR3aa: CASSVNSGTEGKNIQYF
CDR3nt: TGTGCCAGCAGTGTAAATAGCGGAACGGAGGGCAAAAACATTCAGTACTTC

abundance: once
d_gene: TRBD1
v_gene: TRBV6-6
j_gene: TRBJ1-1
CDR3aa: CASVAGQGGTEAFF
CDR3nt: TGTGCCAGCGTTGCGGGACAGGGGGGCACTGAAGCTTTCTTT

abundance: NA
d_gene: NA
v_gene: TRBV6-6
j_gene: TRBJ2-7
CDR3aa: CASSYGLAKSYEQYF
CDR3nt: TGTGCCAGCAGTTACGGCCTAGCCAAATCATACGAGCAGTACTTC

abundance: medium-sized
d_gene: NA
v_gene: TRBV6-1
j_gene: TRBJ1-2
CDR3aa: CASSEITGDYGYTF
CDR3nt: TGTGCCAGCAGTGAAATTACGGGGGACTATGGCTACACCTTC

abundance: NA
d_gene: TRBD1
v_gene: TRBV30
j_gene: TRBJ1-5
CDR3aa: CAWSLRDRGPQHF
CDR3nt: TGTGCCTGGAGTCTTCGGGACAGGGGGCCCCAGCATTTT

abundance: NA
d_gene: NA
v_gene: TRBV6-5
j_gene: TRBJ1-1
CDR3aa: CASRISGGRAFF
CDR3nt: TGTGCCAGCAGGATCAGCGGGGGGAGGGCTTTCTTT

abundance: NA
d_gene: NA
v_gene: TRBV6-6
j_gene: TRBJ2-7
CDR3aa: CASSRTSGATYEQYF
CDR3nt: TGTGCCAGCAGTCGAACCAGCGGAGCCACCTACGAGCAGTACTTC

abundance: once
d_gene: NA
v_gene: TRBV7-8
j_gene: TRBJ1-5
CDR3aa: CASSLGTISNQPQHF
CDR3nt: TGTGCCAGCAGCTTGGGGACGATTAGCAATCAGCCCCAGCATTTT

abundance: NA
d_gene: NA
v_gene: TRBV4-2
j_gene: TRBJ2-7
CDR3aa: CASSPRQSSSYEQYF
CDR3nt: TGTGCCAGCAGCCCCCGACAGTCCAGCTCCTACGAGCAGTACTTC

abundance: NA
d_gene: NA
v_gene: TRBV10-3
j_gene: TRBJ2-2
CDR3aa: CAIGKDVRANTGELFF
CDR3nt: TGTGCCATCGGGAAGGATGTCAGGGCGAACACCGGGGAGCTGTTTTTT

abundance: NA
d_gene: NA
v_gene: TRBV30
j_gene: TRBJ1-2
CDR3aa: CAWRSTEWQILANYGYTF
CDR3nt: TGTGCCTGGAGGAGTACGGAATGGCAGATCCTGGCTAACTATGGCTACACCTTC

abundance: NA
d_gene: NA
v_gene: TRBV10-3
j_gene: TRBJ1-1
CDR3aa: CAISERQNTEAFF
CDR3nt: TGTGCCATCTCCGAGAGACAGAACACTGAAGCTTTCTTT

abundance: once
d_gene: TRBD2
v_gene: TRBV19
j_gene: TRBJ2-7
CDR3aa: CASSLAGGYEQYF
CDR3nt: TGTGCCAGTAGTCTAGCGGGGGGGTACGAGCAGTACTTC

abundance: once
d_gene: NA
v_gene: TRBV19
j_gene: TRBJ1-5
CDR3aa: CASHGLNQPQHF
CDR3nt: TGTGCCAGCCACGGCCTGAATCAGCCCCAGCATTTT

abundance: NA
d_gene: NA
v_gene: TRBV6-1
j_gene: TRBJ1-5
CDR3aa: CASSSLLQPQHF
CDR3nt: TGTGCCAGCTCATCCCTGCTTCAGCCCCAGCATTTT

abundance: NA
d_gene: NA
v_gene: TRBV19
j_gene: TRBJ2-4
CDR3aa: CASSIEGGQGQYF
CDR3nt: TGTGCCAGTAGTATAGAGGGGGGGCAAGGACAGTACTTC

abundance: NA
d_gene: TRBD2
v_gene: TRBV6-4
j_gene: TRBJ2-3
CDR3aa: CASSRDYSTDTQYF
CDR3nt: TGTGCCAGCAGCCGGGACTACTCCACAGATACGCAGTATTTT